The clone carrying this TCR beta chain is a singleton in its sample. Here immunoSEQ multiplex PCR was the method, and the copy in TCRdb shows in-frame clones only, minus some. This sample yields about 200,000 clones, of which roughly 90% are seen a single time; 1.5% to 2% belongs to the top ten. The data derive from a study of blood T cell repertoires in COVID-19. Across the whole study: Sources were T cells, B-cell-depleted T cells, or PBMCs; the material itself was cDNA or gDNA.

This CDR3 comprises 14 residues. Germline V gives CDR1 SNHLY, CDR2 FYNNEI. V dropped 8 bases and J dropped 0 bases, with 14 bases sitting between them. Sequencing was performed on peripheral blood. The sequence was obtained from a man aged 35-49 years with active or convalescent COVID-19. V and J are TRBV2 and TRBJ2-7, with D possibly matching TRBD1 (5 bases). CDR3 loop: CASRLDKSSYEQYF. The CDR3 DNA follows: TGTGCCAGCCGGTTGGACAAGAGCTCCTACGAGCAGTACTTC.